This T cell receptor beta chain was captured in a study of lymphopenia after photon versus proton radiotherapy. Sequencing used immunoSEQ multiplex PCR; TCRdb keeps in-frame clones, though not all of them. The data hold roughly 45,000 clones, with 85% observed a single time. CDR1 and CDR2 from the germline V gene are LGHNA and YNFKEQ. The CDR3 contains 15 residues. J was trimmed by 2 bases and V by 4 bases; bases with no gene match: 4. Study-level results: Only patients who died were analyzed for survival; proton advantage is unproven. After lymphocyte nadir, photon-treated repertoires showed oligoclonal expansion, especially CD8+ Temra. Larger post-nadir TCR diversity loss correlated inversely with survival in deceased patients. Relative stability marked proton patients; photon patients lost diversity and naive cells.

As for this clone: The antigen remains undetermined.

The specimen comprised peripheral blood, sampled from a patient treated with photon-based radiotherapy. The V gene is TRBV4-2, the J gene TRBJ1-2; 10 nucleotides align to TRBD1. The TCR was taken from a man aged 35-49 years with gastric cancer. CDR3 in amino acids: CASSLSGQGNYGYTF. CDR3 in DNA: TGTGCCAGCAGCCTGTCGGGACAGGGGAACTATGGCTACACCTTC.